Listed here are 12 T cell receptor beta chains from one sample, sequenced in a study of PD-1 blockade in classical Hodgkin lymphoma. Profiling relied on immunoSEQ multiplex PCR, and the TCRdb table lists in-frame clones only, not all of them. The sample has 95,000 or so clones; approximately 83% are singletons. After autologous stem cell transplantation all patients relapsed, and prior brentuximab vedotin exposure differed between cohorts. The source was peripheral blood mononuclear cells (PBMCs), collected at baseline. The receptors stem from a human donor with classical Hodgkin lymphoma.

This chain uses TRBV5-6 with TRBJ1-2; TRBD1 matches 9 bases. The germline V gene encodes CDR1 SGHDT and CDR2 YYEEEE. This CDR3 region has 14 residues. Losses at the gene ends were 1 base for V and 5 bases for J; bases not matched to a gene: 3. CDR3 in DNA: TGTGCCAGCAGCTTGCCCGGGACAGGGTATGGCTACACCTTC. Translated, it gives CASSLPGTGYGYTF.

The rearrangement joins TRBV5-6 to TRBJ1-1; TRBD1 aligns across 10 bases. CDR1 is SGHDT and CDR2 is YYEEEE in the germline V gene. The V segment lost 3 bases and the J segment 0 bases; nucleotides outside the gene matches: 11. CDR3 size: 18 residues. The CDR3 sequence: CASSSPPGQGPMNTEAFF. The CDR3 DNA is TGTGCCAGCAGCTCCCCCCCGGGACAGGGGCCCATGAACACTGAAGCTTTCTTT.

This chain joins TRBV12-5 and TRBJ2-1; 13 bases align to TRBD2. The CDR3 loop spans 17 amino acids. The germline CDR1 and CDR2 sequences are LGHNT and FRNRAP. The J segment lost 0 bases and the V segment lost 4 bases, leaving 3 bases of the junction unmatched. For the CDR3, the DNA is TGTGCTAGTGGTTCGACTAGCGGGGGGAGCTCCTACAATGAGCAGTTCTTC. This translates into CASGSTSGGSSYNEQFF.

The rearrangement links TRBV18 to TRBJ2-1; no firm D call. The length of the CDR3 is 13 residues. Germline V gene lookup returns CDR1 KGHSH and CDR2 LQKENI. V gave up 3 bases and J gave up 4 bases, with 7 bases separating them. The CDR3 reads CASSPGAYNEQFF. The CDR3 nucleotides read TGTGCCAGCTCACCGGGTGCTTACAATGAGCAGTTCTTC.

The V call is TRBV27, the J call TRBJ2-7, with D unclear. Looked up from germline, CDR1 is MNHEY and CDR2 is SMNVEV (reference sequence). This CDR3 has 14 amino acids. V was clipped by 4 bases and J by 0 bases, with 10 bases between them. This chain's CDR3 is CASSSIPGSYEQYF. DNA for the CDR3: TGTGCCAGCAGTTCAATCCCCGGCTCCTACGAGCAGTACTTC.

The rearrangement uses TRBV5-1 and TRBJ2-2, with TRBD2 matching 12 bases. CDR1 and CDR2 from the germline V gene are SGHRS and YFSETQ. The CDR3 extends over 16 amino acids. V trimming: 0 bases; J trimming: 6 bases; junction bases outside the gene matches: 3. The CDR3 sequence: CASSLVLAGGPGELFF. The CDR3 nucleotides read TGCGCCAGCAGCTTGGTGCTAGCGGGAGGGCCCGGGGAGCTGTTTTTT.

V is TRBV11-2 and J is TRBJ1-2; the D gene is possibly TRBD1 (6 bases). Germline values: CDR1 SGHAT, CDR2 FQNNGV. Trimming stripped 5 bases from V and 5 bases from J, with 15 bases between. CDR3 length equals 14 residues. CDR3 DNA: TGTGCCAGCAGCCCTGACAGGACGCTATATGGCTACACCTTC. Translated: CASSPDRTLYGYTF.

This clone has only one observation. This chain joins TRBV5-1 and TRBJ2-2; no clear D. The germline V and J ends were trimmed by 0 bases and 5 bases, with 11 bases remaining between them. Germline V gives CDR1 SGHRS, CDR2 YFSETQ. This CDR3 has 15 residues. The CDR3 protein is CASSLAIALTGELFF. The CDR3 nucleotides are TGCGCCAGCAGCTTGGCGATAGCCTTAACCGGGGAGCTGTTTTTT.

The chain joins TRBV18 to TRBJ1-5; 7 bases agree with TRBD1. The CDR3 consists of 15 residues. Germline assignment: CDR1 KGHSH and CDR2 LQKENI. The V segment lost 5 bases and the J segment 2 bases; nucleotides outside the gene matches: 6. In nucleotides, the CDR3 is TGTGCCAGCTCAAACAGGGGAGACGGCAATCAGCCCCAGCATTTT. Amino acid sequence: CASSNRGDGNQPQHF.

The rearrangement uses TRBV5-5 and TRBJ2-7, with unresolved D. There are 14 residues in the CDR3. Trimming took off 0 bases at V and 2 bases at J, with 9 bases between the two ends. Germline CDR1 reads SGHKS; CDR2 reads YYEKEE (reference sequence). The CDR3 loop reads CASSLVGIPYEQYF. The CDR3 coding sequence is TGTGCCAGCAGCTTGGTGGGGATCCCCTACGAGCAGTACTTC.

The rearrangement uses TRBV6-5 and TRBJ1-1; no clear D gene. The V gene's germline CDR1 is MNHEY and CDR2 SVGAGI. The CDR3 spans 13 residues. V shed 4 bases and J shed 2 bases, with 8 bases lying between them. The CDR3, as DNA: TGTGCCAGCAGTTGGGTACAAAACACTGAAGCTTTCTTT. It specifies CASSWVQNTEAFF.

The chain combines TRBV30 with TRBJ2-5; 8 nucleotides agree with TRBD2. After removal of 3 bases from V and 0 bases from J, the junction contained 15 bases not matched to a gene. The CDR3 is 18 amino acids. The germline V gene has CDR1 GTSNPN and CDR2 SVGIG (reference sequence). The DNA of the CDR3 is TGTGCCTGGAGAGCCCCCACTAGCGGTAGCCCTTACCAAGAGACCCAGTACTTC. The encoded protein is CAWRAPTSGSPYQETQYF.